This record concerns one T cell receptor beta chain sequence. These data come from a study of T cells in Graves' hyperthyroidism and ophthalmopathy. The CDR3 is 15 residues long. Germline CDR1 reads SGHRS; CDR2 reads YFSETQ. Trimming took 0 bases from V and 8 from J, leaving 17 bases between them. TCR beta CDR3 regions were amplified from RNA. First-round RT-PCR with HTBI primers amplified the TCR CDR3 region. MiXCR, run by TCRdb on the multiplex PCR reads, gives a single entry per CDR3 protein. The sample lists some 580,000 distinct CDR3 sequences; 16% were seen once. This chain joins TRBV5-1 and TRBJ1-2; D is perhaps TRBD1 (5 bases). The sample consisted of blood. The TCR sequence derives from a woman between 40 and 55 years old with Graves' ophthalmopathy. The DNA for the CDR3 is TGCGCCAGCAGCTTGGGCCGGGGCCCCGTGGAAGGCTACACCTTC. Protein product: CASSLGRGPVEGYTF. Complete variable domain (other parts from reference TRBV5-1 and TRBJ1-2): KAGVTQTPRYLIKTRGQQVTLSCSPISGHRSVSWYQQTPGQGLQFLFEYFSETQRNKGNFPGRFSGRQFSNSRSEMNVSTLELGDSALYLCASSLGRGPVEGYTFGSGTRLTVV.